This passage covers 11 T cell receptor beta chains from one sample sequenced in a study of shared clonotypes between healthy human individuals. Method: immunoSEQ multiplex PCR; TCRdb's copy keeps in-frame clones and lacks some. The sample includes about 1.5 million clones, 95% to 99% seen only once; the top ten take 0.4% to 0.45%. The sequenced material came from naive CD4+ T cells sorted from blood. This sample's subset: CD45RA+ positively selected. The receptor source for this set is a man in his thirties or forties in good health.

V gene TRBV21-1 combines with J gene TRBJ2-7; TRBD1, the table's D call, was not compared with the DNA. TRBV21-1 is shown as a pseudogene. The CDR3 sequence is 16 residues long. The CDR3 region has the DNA TGTGCCAGCACCCTCGTCAACAGGGGGCCCTCCTACGAGCAGTACTTC. This codes for CASTLVNRGPSYEQYF.

The rearrangement links TRBV29-1 to TRBJ1-1; TRBD1 agrees at 7 bases. This CDR3 has 14 amino acids. The V gene's germline CDR1 is SQVTM and CDR2 ANQGSEA. V gave up 4 bases and J gave up 4 bases; unmatched junction bases: 9. The CDR3 is CSVAFLTGLTEAFF. CDR3 coding DNA: TGCAGCGTTGCCTTCCTGACAGGGCTCACTGAAGCTTTCTTT.

The J gene is TRBJ2-1, the V gene TRBV7-9, with D tentatively TRBD2 (5 bases). In germline, CDR1 is SEHNR, CDR2 FQNEAQ (reference sequence). The V gene lost 1 base and the J gene lost 5 bases, with 12 bases spanning the gap. This CDR3 is 15 amino acids long. This chain's CDR3 is CASSLGRTPDNEQFF. CDR3 DNA sequence: TGTGCCAGCAGCTTAGGTAGGACTCCTGACAATGAGCAGTTCTTC. The full variable domain, with the rest looked up from reference TRBV7-9 and TRBJ2-1, is DTGVSQNPRHKITKRGQNVTFRCDPISEHNRLYWYRQTLGQGPEFLTYFQNEAQLEKSRLLSDRFSAERPKGSFSTLEIQRTEQGDSAMYLCASSLGRTPDNEQFFGPGTRLTVL.

The rearrangement links TRBV7-9 to TRBJ2-2; TRBD2 agrees at 12 bases. V shed 6 bases, J shed 2 bases, and the junction held 4 bases outside the gene matches. Germline values: CDR1 SEHNR, CDR2 FQNEAQ (reference sequence). The CDR3 spans 16 residues. The CDR3 loop reads CASSKLAGGNTGELFF. The CDR3 DNA is TGTGCCAGCAGTAAACTAGCGGGAGGAAACACCGGGGAGCTGTTTTTT.

V usage is TRBV19 and J usage is TRBJ1-2, with 8 bases lining up with TRBD1. CDR3 length: 15 residues. V lost 7 bases, J lost 0 bases, and 7 bases stayed unmatched. Germline assignment: CDR1 LNHDA and CDR2 SQIVND (reference sequence). The CDR3 nucleotides read TGTGCCAGTACCCTGGACAGGGCAGCTAACTATGGCTACACCTTC. Encoded protein: CASTLDRAANYGYTF.

V usage is TRBV27 and J usage is TRBJ1-1, with D possibly matching TRBD1 (5 bases). CDR3 length equals 13 residues. Trimming removed 5 bases at V and 4 bases at J, with 11 bases between. Germline assignment: CDR1 MNHEY and CDR2 SMNVEV (reference sequence). CDR3 loop: CASSGRESTEAFF. The CDR3 DNA sequence: TGTGCCAGCAGTGGCAGGGAGAGCACTGAAGCTTTCTTT.

Regarding this clone: One junction end disagrees with the germline gene, perhaps due to a read error. This specimen includes other DNA sequences encoding the same CDR3. This chain connects TRBV11-2 to TRBJ2-7, with 8 bases fitting TRBD1. The germline CDR1 and CDR2 sequences are SGHAT and FQNNGV. The CDR3 consists of 14 residues. Here the CDR3 reads CASSLETGGYEQYF. The CDR3 coding sequence is TGTGCCAGCAGCTTAGAAACAGGGGGTTACGAGCAGTACTTT.

The CDR3 loop reads CATSMAQETGGLAKNIQYF. In nucleotides, the CDR3 is TGTGCCACTTCAATGGCCCAGGAAACAGGGGGGCTAGCCAAAAACATTCAGTACTTC. The rearrangement joins TRBV5-4 to TRBJ2-4; 8 nucleotides align to TRBD1. The CDR3 has 19 residues. Trimming removed 9 bases from V and 0 bases from J; junction bases left unmatched: 20. The germline V gene encodes CDR1 SGHNT and CDR2 YYREEE (reference sequence).

The chain recombines TRBV5-4 with TRBJ1-2, with no clear D. Germline V gives CDR1 SGHNT, CDR2 YYREEE (reference sequence). V was cut by 1 base and J by 4 bases, with 8 bases left in between. This CDR3 is built from 13 residues. CDR3 DNA: TGTGCCAGCAGCTTGTGGCAGGCCTATGGCTACACCTTC. It yields the protein CASSLWQAYGYTF.

This chain joins TRBV27 and TRBJ2-3; D perhaps matches TRBD2 (6 bases). The V gene lost 4 bases and the J gene lost 6 bases, with 17 bases spanning the gap. This CDR3 region has 15 residues. Germline CDR1 MNHEY, CDR2 SMNVEV (reference sequence). DNA of the CDR3: TGTGCCAGCAGTTCCCCTCTTAGGAGCGGGGATACGCAGTATTTT. This encodes CASSSPLRSGDTQYF.

This rearrangement joins TRBV30 to TRBJ2-3; D is undetermined. Trimming shortened V by 5 bases and J by 1 base, and 7 bases separated the two germline ends. Germline V gives CDR1 GTSNPN, CDR2 SVGIG (reference sequence). The CDR3 is 12 amino acids. For the CDR3, the DNA is TGTGCCTGGGAATCCGGCACAGATACGCAGTATTTT. It specifies CAWESGTDTQYF.